The entry below gives a single T cell receptor beta chain sequence along with its context. The target of this receptor is not known. The sequenced fragment ends 3 residues before the CDR3 boundary, so the rest is inferred from the germline J gene. Reading from cysteine to phenylalanine, the CDR3 counts 14 amino acids. Shown are 33 bases from within the CDR3, in frame from base 1. According to the germline V gene (reference sequence), CDR1 reads GTSNPN and CDR2 reads SVGIG. Every participant had a single incident cervical HPV16 infection, and prevalent HPV16 infections were excluded. Cervical HPV DNA was detected with MY09/MY11 PCR, and genotyping was done by dot-blot hybridization. Fifteen mL of heparinized blood were centrifuged, and the buffy coat was split into aliquots, frozen at -30 degrees C, and then kept at -80 degrees C. QIAGEN kits were used to extract genomic DNA from buffy coat specimens.

These data are taken from a study of T cells in women clearing cervical HPV infection (dated 2018 in TCRdb). For context, the study as a whole: The cases were fewer than 30 women with histologically confirmed HPV16-related CIN3 or worse, and 2 of these cases were invasive cancers. Since only a few of the women had HLA typing available, the possibility that HLA type was acting as a confounder could not be ruled out. A median age of approximately 32 years was observed in cases versus over 37 in controls, and no significant differences in baseline characteristics were found. As quality controls, five blinded duplicates were added to each group, bringing the total to roughly 60 samples made up of roughly 50 participants and around 10 replicates. Among cases, blood sampling occurred a median of about 150 days after lesion detection, with an interquartile range of about 90 to 230 days. Controls were 25 to 30 women whose single incident HPV16 infection cleared within 12 months without precancer or cancer developing. Cases were matched to controls by age within five years and by the year the sample was collected. In the parent cohort, roughly 9,700 women aged 18 or older were enrolled in Guanacaste, Costa Rica, during about 1992 to 1994 and then followed for roughly seven years. Nested within Costa Rica's Guanacaste HPV Natural History Study, an exploratory proof-of-principle case-control study compared TCR repertoires across cervical HPV16 outcomes. Blood from cases was collected at the visit at which the lesion was first identified, whereas blood from controls was collected once infection was no longer detected. Study-wide findings and limitations: Because the number of T cells in each sample was unknown, differences in richness could reflect differing T-cell content rather than repertoire biology. Cases had lower TRBV6-7 relative abundance than controls (0.11% versus 0.16%; Bonferroni P = 0.0008). Random forest classifiers that combined richness and V gene abundances separated cases from controls with an estimated AUC of under 0.85. Across sequencing depths, CIN3+ cases showed significantly higher TCR repertoire richness than controls, but evenness did not differ between the groups. The cross-sectional design could not show whether associations preceded infection or resulted from it; effector/memory subsets and HPV-specific T cells were not isolated.

TCR beta CDR3 regions were amplified by multiplex PCR using the immunoSEQ assay from an average of about 1.2 ug genomic DNA per sample. Primer bias was corrected in the assay by using a complete synthetic TCR repertoire to establish an amplification baseline. Amplicons were sequenced on the Illumina platform. The study's own analysis went as follows. Sequence errors were corrected by clustering with frequency ratios and a modified nearest-neighbor algorithm, and the sequences were then analyzed in the immunoSEQ Analyzer using IMGT gene definitions. At each rarefaction depth, TCR richness and evenness were averaged across 20 rarefaction repeats, and samples with fewer sequences than that depth were excluded. Wilcoxon rank sum tests with FDR correction were used to compare relative abundances of V, D and J genes between the groups. For the blinded duplicates, the intraclass correlation was 90% to 97% for TCR richness and averaged about 75% across around 66 gene segments. TCRdb took this table from immuneACCESS and kept in-frame rearrangements with V and J called. Such tables lack part of the clones; where checked against another copy, unresolved V genes explain under half of the gap, and the rest is unexplained. The V and J calls and clone size come from that table; D and trimming were worked out from the DNA. This sample's table contains about 46,000 clones. In total, the top ten clones hold approximately 34% of the sample.

Sequenced input: blood buffy coat. The chain uses TRBV30 and TRBJ2-3, with 10 bases in between that match TRBD2. This TCR derives from a woman aged 18 to 75 with a cervical HPV16 infection that either progressed to CIN3+ or cleared (not recorded which). The CDR3 protein is CAWSPSGGVGTQYF. Partial CDR3 DNA: TGTGCCTGGAGTCCAAGCGGGGGGGTGGGGACG.